These 23 T cell receptor beta chains were sequenced from one sample in a study of response to subunit inactivated influenza vaccine. MiXCR, run by TCRdb on the RT-PCR reads, gives a single entry per CDR3 protein. The sample lists 150,000 to 200,000 distinct CDR3 sequences, about 12% occurring once. The same data also went into a second study, on T cells expressing NK-cell markers. As that study records: The authors generated TCR beta cDNA through 5'RACE template switching with UMIs.

The sequences come from CD8+ T cells sorted from PBMCs, collected 12 days after vaccination. All receptors come from a man between 50 and 59 years old who received an inactivated influenza vaccine.

This clonotype occurred a few times. The chain couples TRBV28 to TRBJ2-7; D ambiguous. Trimming took 6 bases from V and 2 from J, leaving 5 bases between them. This CDR3 comprises 11 residues. CDR1 is MDHEN and CDR2 is SYDVKM in the germline V gene. The chain's CDR3 is CASRDTYEQYF. The CDR3 region has the DNA TGTGCCAGCAGGGATACCTACGAGCAGTACTTC.

This clonotype was seen only a few times. V usage is TRBV7-9 and J usage is TRBJ2-1; tentatively, D is TRBD1 (5 bases). The CDR3 extends over 15 amino acids. V lost 3 bases to trimming and J lost 2 bases, with 11 bases between them. CDR1 SEHNR and CDR2 FQNEAQ come from the germline V gene (reference sequence). CDR3 DNA sequence: TGTGCCAGCAGCTTTGGGGCAGGCCCCTACAATGAGCAGTTCTTC. Protein product: CASSFGAGPYNEQFF. Drawing the rest from reference TRBV7-9 and TRBJ2-1, the complete variable domain is DTGVSQNPRHKITKRGQNVTFRCDPISEHNRLYWYRQTLGQGPEFLTYFQNEAQLEKSRLLSDRFSAERPKGSFSTLEIQRTEQGDSAMYLCASSFGAGPYNEQFFGPGTRLTVL.

V usage is TRBV4-1 and J usage is TRBJ2-7, with 7 bases fitting TRBD1. V lost 4 bases and J lost 4; bases outside the gene matches: 4. Germline V gives CDR1 MGHRA, CDR2 YSYEKL. The CDR3 spans 13 residues. CDR3: CASSPWTGYEQYF. Here the CDR3 DNA reads TGCGCCAGCAGCCCCTGGACAGGTTACGAGCAGTACTTC.

A remark on this clonotype: This may arise from a read error, as a much more abundant clone is one base away. The chain joins TRBV7-2 to TRBJ1-1, with 9 bases fitting TRBD1. CDR1 is SGHTA, CDR2 FQGNSA, per germline. This CDR3 contains 15 residues. Trimming at V came to 6 bases and at J to 11 bases, leaving 16 bases not matched to a gene. CDR3 amino acids: CASRPTPGQGFRAFF. DNA of the CDR3: TGTGCCAGCAGACCAACCCCGGGACAGGGCTTTCGGGCTTTCTTT.

Concerning this clonotype itself: Mismatch with germline at one junction end may stem from a read error. The J gene is TRBJ2-3, the V gene TRBV2; tentative D call: TRBD2 (6 bases). The CDR3 is 16 amino acids. In germline, CDR1 is SNHLY, CDR2 FYNNEI. CDR3 nucleotide sequence: TGTGCCAGCAGTTCCGGGACTCTCCGTAGCACAGATACGCAGTCTTTT. This sequence encodes CASSSGTLRSTDTQSF.

This clonotype was recorded many times. The J gene is TRBJ2-7, the V gene TRBV10-3; perhaps TRBD2 as D (7 bases). CDR3 size: 19 residues. The V end was cut by 0 bases, the J end by 5 bases, with 26 bases between. Germline CDR1 ENHRY, CDR2 SYGVKD. In nucleotides, the CDR3 is TGTGCCATCAGTGAGTCGAGTTCGGGGGGCCCTCTGAGATGGGACGAGCAGTACTTC. Amino acid sequence: CAISESSSGGPLRWDEQYF.

This clonotype came up a few times. The J gene is TRBJ2-7, the V gene TRBV10-2; D perhaps matches TRBD2 (5 bases). The CDR3 loop spans 12 amino acids. Germline assignment: CDR1 WSHSY and CDR2 SAAADI. V was clipped by 8 bases and J by 3 bases, with 11 bases between them. CDR3: CASSKADYEQYF. The DNA of the CDR3 is TGCGCCAGCTCCAAAGCGGACTACGAGCAGTACTTC.

This clonotype was observed a few times. The V call is TRBV24-1, the J call TRBJ2-7; possibly TRBD1 or TRBD2 for D (5 bases each). The germline V and J ends were trimmed by 9 bases and 2 bases, with 13 bases remaining between them. In germline, CDR1 is KGHDR, CDR2 SFDVKD. CDR3 length: 13 amino acids. The DNA for the CDR3 is TGTGCCACCGGGACGGACACAACCTACGAGCAGTACTTC. This codes for CATGTDTTYEQYF.

CDR3 nucleotides: TGTGCCAGCAGCTTAGAACGGGACTACGAGCAGTACTTC. It specifies CASSLERDYEQYF. This chain connects TRBV7-2 to TRBJ2-7, with TRBD2 as a possible D gene (5 bases). The V and J ends lost 1 base and 3 bases respectively, with 7 bases between them. CDR3 length: 13 residues. Germline loops: CDR1 SGHTA, CDR2 FQGNSA.

This rearrangement joins TRBV4-3 to TRBJ2-1, with 11 bases identical to TRBD2. After removal of 1 base from V and 0 bases from J, the junction contained 5 bases not matched to a gene. Germline CDR1 is LGHNA and CDR2 is YSLEER. The CDR3 sequence is 18 residues long. CDR3 sequence (DNA): TGCGCCAGCAGCCAAGGACTAGCGGGAACCAGCTCCTACAATGAGCAGTTCTTC. Its translation is CASSQGLAGTSSYNEQFF.

The chain has TRBV7-6 and TRBJ2-5, with TRBD1 identical over 7 bases. Germline lookup yields CDR1 SGHVS and CDR2 FNYEAQ. Trimming cost V 2 bases and J 3 bases; bases outside gene matches: 0. This CDR3 contains 13 residues. The CDR3 sequence: CASSLTGEETQYF. CDR3 DNA: TGTGCCAGCAGCTTAACAGGGGAAGAGACCCAGTACTTC.

The J gene is TRBJ2-1, the V gene TRBV20-1; D is tentatively TRBD1 or TRBD2 (5 bases each). V lost 3 bases and J 5 bases, leaving 11 bases between the germline ends. The CDR3 sequence is 13 residues long. Germline lookup yields CDR1 DFQATT and CDR2 SNEGSKA (reference sequence). The DNA of the CDR3 is TGCAGTGCTAGGGGGCCGGGGAACAATGAGCAGTTCTTC. It encodes CSARGPGNNEQFF.

This chain uses TRBV9 with TRBJ2-7; 7 bases are shared with TRBD1. CDR3 length equals 13 residues. With V trimmed by 3 bases and J by 5 bases, 5 bases remained unmatched. Per germline, CDR1 SGDLS and CDR2 YYNGEE. CDR3 nucleotides: TGTGCCAGCAGCGCCTCGACAGGGCACGAGCAGTACTTC. Its translation is CASSASTGHEQYF.

In its sample, this clonotype was seen a few times. This chain's CDR3 is CASSLGSDQPQHF. In DNA, the CDR3 is TGTGCCAGCAGCTTAGGTTCAGATCAGCCCCAGCATTTT. V is TRBV7-9 and J is TRBJ1-5, with no clear D. The V gene lost 1 base and the J gene lost 5 bases, with 6 bases spanning the gap. Germline loops: CDR1 SEHNR, CDR2 FQNEAQ (reference sequence). The CDR3 length is 13 residues.

This sequence joins TRBV2 and TRBJ2-7, with 7 bases lining up with TRBD2. After removal of 3 bases from V and 0 bases from J, the junction contained 5 bases not matched to a gene. The CDR3 loop spans 15 amino acids. The germline V gene has CDR1 SNHLY and CDR2 FYNNEI. The CDR3 is CASSDPASGSYEQYF. The CDR3 DNA sequence: TGTGCCAGCAGTGATCCTGCTAGCGGCTCCTACGAGCAGTACTTC.

The V call is TRBV6-2 or TRBV6-3, the J call TRBJ2-1; 7 bases agree with TRBD1. The CDR3 totals 14 residues. V dropped 8 bases and J dropped 1; count of bases not matched to a gene: 5. Looked up from germline, CDR1 is MNHEY and CDR2 is SVGEGT. This CDR3 reads CASAAGGSYNEQFF. The DNA of the CDR3 is TGTGCCAGCGCCGCAGGGGGTTCCTACAATGAGCAGTTCTTC.

This clonotype was counted between two and nine times. The rearrangement links TRBV4-3 to TRBJ1-3; tentatively, D is TRBD1 (5 bases). CDR1 and CDR2 from the germline V gene are LGHNA and YSLEER. The CDR3 is made up of 15 amino acids. Trimming shortened V by 3 bases and J by 2 bases, and 11 bases separated the two germline ends. CDR3 DNA sequence: TGCGCCAGCAGCCAGGGGCAGAGTCCTGGAAACACCATATATTTT. Encoded protein: CASSQGQSPGNTIYF.

This clonotype turned up a few times. V and J are TRBV5-4 and TRBJ2-1; 10 bases align to TRBD2. With V trimmed by 0 bases and J by 5 bases, 2 bases remained unmatched. The CDR3 has 15 amino acids. CDR1 and CDR2 (germline): SGHNT, YYREEE (reference sequence). The CDR3 DNA follows: TGTGCCAGCAGCTTGGAACTAGCGGGACACAATGAGCAGTTCTTC. Its protein is CASSLELAGHNEQFF.

This clonotype occurred many times. V gene TRBV12-5 combines with J gene TRBJ2-1, with a weak D call TRBD2 (5 bases). The CDR3 consists of 14 residues. V lost 7 bases and J lost 4, with 14 bases in between. Germline V CDR1 and CDR2: LGHNT, FRNRAP. CDR3 coding DNA: TGTGCTAGTGCAATTGGCGGGTCTTACAATGAGCAGTTCTTC. This encodes CASAIGGSYNEQFF.

J is TRBJ2-7 and V is TRBV7-9, with 10 bases aligning to TRBD2. From germline, CDR1 is SEHNR and CDR2 FQNEAQ (reference sequence). V trimming: 4 bases; J trimming: 0 bases; junction bases outside the gene matches: 3. The CDR3 runs to 15 residues. The chain's CDR3 is CASSSTSGVSYEQYF. The CDR3, as DNA: TGTGCCAGCAGCTCAACTAGCGGGGTCTCCTACGAGCAGTACTTC.

The chain employs TRBV7-9 and TRBJ2-5; D perhaps matches TRBD2 (5 bases). The CDR3 length is 14 residues. Trimming removed 5 bases from V and 2 bases from J, with 12 bases in between. Germline V gene data show CDR1 as SEHNR and CDR2 as FQNEAQ (reference sequence). The CDR3 reads CASSPLRGQETQYF. The CDR3 DNA sequence: TGTGCCAGCAGCCCCTTACGGGGACAAGAGACCCAGTACTTC. The variable domain in full, completed from reference TRBV7-9 and TRBJ2-5, reads DTGVSQNPRHKITKRGQNVTFRCDPISEHNRLYWYRQTLGQGPEFLTYFQNEAQLEKSRLLSDRFSAERPKGSFSTLEIQRTEQGDSAMYLCASSPLRGQETQYFGPGTRLLVL.

The chain uses TRBV27 and TRBJ2-1, with D possibly matching TRBD2 (6 bases). V lost 3 bases and J lost 2, with 8 bases in between. From germline, CDR1 is MNHEY and CDR2 SMNVEV (reference sequence). The CDR3 has 14 residues. The DNA of the CDR3 is TGTGCCAGCAGTTTGGACTACCCCTACAATGAGCAGTTCTTC. Amino acids: CASSLDYPYNEQFF.

This chain joins TRBV6-2 or TRBV6-3 and TRBJ2-2, with D possibly matching TRBD2 (6 bases). Trimming took 2 bases from V and 6 from J, leaving 7 bases between them. CDR3 length: 13 amino acids. In germline, CDR1 is MNHEY, CDR2 SVGEGT. DNA for the CDR3: TGTGCCAGCAGTTACGGGGAGGCCGGGGAGCTGTTTTTT. Amino acids: CASSYGEAGELFF.